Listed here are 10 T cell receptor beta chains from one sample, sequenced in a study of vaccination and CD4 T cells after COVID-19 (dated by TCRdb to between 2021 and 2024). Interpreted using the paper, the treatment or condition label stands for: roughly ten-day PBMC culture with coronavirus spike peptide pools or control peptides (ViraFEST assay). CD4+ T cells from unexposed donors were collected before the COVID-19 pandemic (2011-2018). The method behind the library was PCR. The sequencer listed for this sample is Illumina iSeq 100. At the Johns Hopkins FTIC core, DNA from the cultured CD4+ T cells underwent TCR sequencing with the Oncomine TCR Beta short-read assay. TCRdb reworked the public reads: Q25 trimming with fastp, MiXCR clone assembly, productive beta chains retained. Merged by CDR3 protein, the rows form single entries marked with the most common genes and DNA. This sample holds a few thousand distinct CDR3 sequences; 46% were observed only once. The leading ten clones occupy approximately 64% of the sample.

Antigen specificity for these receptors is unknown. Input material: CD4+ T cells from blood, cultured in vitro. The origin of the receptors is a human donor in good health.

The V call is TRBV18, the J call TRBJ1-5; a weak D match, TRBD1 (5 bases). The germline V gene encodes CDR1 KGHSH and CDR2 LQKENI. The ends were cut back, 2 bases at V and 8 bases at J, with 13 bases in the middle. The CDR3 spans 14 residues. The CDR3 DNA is TGTGCCAGCTCACCAACGGAGGGGCCGGAGCCCCAGCATTTT. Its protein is CASSPTEGPEPQHF.

The CDR3 reads CASSPGSVANYGYTF. The CDR3 nucleotides are TGTGCCAGCAGCCCTGGTTCGGTAGCTAACTATGGCTACACCTTC. This chain uses TRBV7-2 with TRBJ1-2; D unresolved. The V end was cut by 5 bases, the J end by 0 bases, with 13 bases between. CDR1 and CDR2 (germline): SGHTA, FQGNSA. The CDR3 covers 15 residues.

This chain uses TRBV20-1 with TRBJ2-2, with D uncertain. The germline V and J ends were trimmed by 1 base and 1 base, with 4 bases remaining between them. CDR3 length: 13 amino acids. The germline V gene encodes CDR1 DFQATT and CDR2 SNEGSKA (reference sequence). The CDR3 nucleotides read TGCAGTGCTAGAGGAGGGAACACCGGGGAGCTGTTTTTT. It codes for CSARGGNTGELFF.

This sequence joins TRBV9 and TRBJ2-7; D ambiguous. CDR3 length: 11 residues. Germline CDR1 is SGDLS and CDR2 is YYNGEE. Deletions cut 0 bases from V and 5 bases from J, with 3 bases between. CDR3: CASSVGHEQYF. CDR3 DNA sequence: TGTGCCAGCAGCGTAGGGCACGAGCAGTACTTC.

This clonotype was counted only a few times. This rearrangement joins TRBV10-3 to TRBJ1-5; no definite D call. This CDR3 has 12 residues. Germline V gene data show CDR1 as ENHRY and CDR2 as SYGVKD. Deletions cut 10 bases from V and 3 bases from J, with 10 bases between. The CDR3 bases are TGTGCCAGCGGGTCCCTCAATCAGCCCCAGCATTTT. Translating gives CASGSLNQPQHF.

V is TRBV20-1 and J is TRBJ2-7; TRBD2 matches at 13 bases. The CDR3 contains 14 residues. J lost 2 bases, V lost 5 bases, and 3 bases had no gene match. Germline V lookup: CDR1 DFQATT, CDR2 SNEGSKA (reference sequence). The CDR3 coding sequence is TGCAGTGCTGTAACTAGCGGGGGGGCCTACGAGCAGTACTTC. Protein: CSAVTSGGAYEQYF.

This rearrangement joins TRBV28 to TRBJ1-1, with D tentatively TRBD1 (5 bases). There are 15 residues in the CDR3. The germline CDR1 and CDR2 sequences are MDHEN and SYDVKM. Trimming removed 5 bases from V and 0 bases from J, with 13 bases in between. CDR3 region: CASSLEQAVNTEAFF. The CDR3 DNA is TGTGCCAGCAGTCTGGAACAGGCGGTGAACACTGAAGCTTTCTTT.

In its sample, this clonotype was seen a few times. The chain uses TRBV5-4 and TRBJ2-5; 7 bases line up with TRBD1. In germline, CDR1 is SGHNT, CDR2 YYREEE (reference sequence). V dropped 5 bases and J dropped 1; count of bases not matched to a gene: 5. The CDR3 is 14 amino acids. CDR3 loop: CASSYGTVQETQYF. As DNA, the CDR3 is TGTGCCAGCAGTTACGGGACAGTCCAAGAGACCCAGTACTTC.

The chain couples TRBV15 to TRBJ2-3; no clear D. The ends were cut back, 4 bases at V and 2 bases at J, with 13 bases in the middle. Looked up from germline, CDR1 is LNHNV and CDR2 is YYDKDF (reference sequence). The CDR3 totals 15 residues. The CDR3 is CATSTRLTHTDTQYF. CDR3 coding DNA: TGTGCCACCAGCACCAGGCTTACTCACACAGATACGCAGTATTTT.

The CDR3 coding sequence is TGTGCCAGTAGCTCTGGGGACGCGAACACCGGGGAGCTGTTTTTT. Its translation is CASSSGDANTGELFF. This sequence joins TRBV19 and TRBJ2-2; D is possibly TRBD1 or TRBD2 (5 bases each). In germline, CDR1 is LNHDA, CDR2 SQIVND (reference sequence). Trimming took off 6 bases at V and 0 bases at J, with 11 bases between the two ends. The CDR3 covers 15 residues.